One sample yielded the 31 T cell receptor beta chains listed below, sequenced in a study of Ad26.COV2.S vaccination and SARS-CoV-2 variants. TCRdb keeps only in-frame clones here, not all; method: immunoSEQ multiplex PCR. Altogether over 110,000 clones are present, 86% being singletons, with the ten largest covering 5%. Sequencing used peripheral blood, obtained after recovery from COVID-19. The receptor source for this set is a human donor who had recovered from COVID-19.

V and J are TRBV6-2 or TRBV6-3 and TRBJ2-2; D could derive from TRBD1 or TRBD2 (6 bases each). There are 17 residues in the CDR3. The V end was cut by 3 bases, the J end by 1 base, with 15 bases between. Germline CDR1 is MNHEY and CDR2 is SVGEGT. The CDR3 DNA follows: TGTGCCAGCAGTTATGGGGGGACAAAAGTGAACACCGGGGAGCTGTTTTTT. Its translation: CASSYGGTKVNTGELFF.

The chain is built from TRBV4-3 and TRBJ2-7; D may match TRBD1 or TRBD2 (5 bases each). V was shortened by 3 bases and J by 3 bases, with 12 bases between the two germline ends. Germline CDR1 LGHNA, CDR2 YSLEER. The CDR3 consists of 14 residues. The CDR3 region is CASSQTGALYEQYF. DNA of the CDR3: TGCGCCAGCAGCCAGACCGGGGCCCTCTACGAGCAGTACTTC.

This clone has just one count. The chain has TRBV19 and TRBJ1-5; D gene uncertain. The V end was cut by 5 bases, the J end by 1 base, with 6 bases between. Looked up from germline, CDR1 is LNHDA and CDR2 is SQIVND (reference sequence). The CDR3 totals 13 residues. The CDR3: CASSSTSNQPQHF. The CDR3 DNA sequence: TGTGCCAGTAGTTCAACGAGCAATCAGCCCCAGCATTTT.

CDR3: CASSEGGGYTF. The CDR3 DNA sequence: TGTGCCAGCAGTGAAGGGGGCGGCTACACCTTC. The J gene is TRBJ1-2, the V gene TRBV2; TRBD1 is a possible D gene (5 bases). The V gene lost 1 base and the J gene lost 8 bases, with 5 bases spanning the gap. The CDR3 length is 11 residues. CDR1 is SNHLY, CDR2 FYNNEI, per germline.

The chain carries TRBV6-2 or TRBV6-3 and TRBJ2-7; either TRBD1 or TRBD2 may fit D (5 bases each). The V gene's germline CDR1 is MNHEY and CDR2 SVGEGT. V lost 5 bases and J 12 bases, leaving 32 bases between the germline ends. This CDR3 is built from 17 residues. Here the CDR3 DNA reads TGTGCCAGCAGTCCCCCCGAGGGGTATCGGCCCAGACCCATCCCGTACTTC. Its protein product is CASSPPEGYRPRPIPYF.

This clone appeared once. The chain is built from TRBV2 and TRBJ2-3; D is unresolved. CDR1 and CDR2 from the germline V gene are SNHLY and FYNNEI. The CDR3 sequence is 11 residues long. V was clipped by 10 bases and J by 4 bases, with 9 bases between them. The CDR3 protein is CATLTPDTQYF. In nucleotides, the CDR3 is TGTGCCACCCTTACCCCAGATACGCAGTATTTT.

The gene calls are TRBV28 and TRBJ2-5; D is perhaps TRBD1 (6 bases). V lost 7 bases, J lost 4 bases, and 16 bases lay in between. The CDR3 runs to 14 residues. CDR1 MDHEN and CDR2 SYDVKM come from the germline V gene. CDR3 DNA sequence: TGTGCCAGCACCCTTGGATGGGGGCCAGAGACCCAGTACTTC. Its protein is CASTLGWGPETQYF. The full variable domain, with the rest looked up from reference TRBV28 and TRBJ2-5, is DVKVTQSSRYLVKRTGEKVFLECVQDMDHENMFWYRQDPGLGLRLIYFSYDVKMKEKGDIPEGYSVSREKKERFSLILESASTNQTSMYLCASTLGWGPETQYFGPGTRLLVL.

This sequence joins TRBV29-1 and TRBJ2-3; unclear D gene. V was pared by 6 bases and J by 3 bases, with 10 bases between. CDR1 is SQVTM and CDR2 is ANQGSEA in the germline V gene. There are 12 residues in the CDR3. The CDR3 nucleotides are TGCAGCGTCCAGGAGCAGACAGATACGCAGTATTTT. Protein sequence: CSVQEQTDTQYF.

The chain uses TRBV30 and TRBJ2-5; D is uncertain. V lost 0 bases and J lost 5, with 19 bases in between. CDR1 is GTSNPN, CDR2 SVGIG, per germline (reference sequence). This CDR3 has 16 residues. CDR3 in amino acids: CAWSVGWGNLRETQYF. CDR3 coding DNA: TGTGCCTGGAGTGTAGGTTGGGGTAACCTAAGGGAGACCCAGTACTTC.

The chain joins TRBV15 to TRBJ1-4; 9 bases agree with TRBD1. The V segment lost 4 bases and the J segment 6 bases; nucleotides outside the gene matches: 9. The germline CDR1 and CDR2 sequences are LNHNV and YYDKDF (reference sequence). This CDR3 spans 16 amino acids. CDR3 protein: CATSTTPDRGDEKLFF. CDR3 DNA: TGTGCCACCAGCACCACCCCGGACAGGGGTGATGAAAAACTGTTTTTT.

The V and J genes are TRBV4-3 and TRBJ1-6; D gene ambiguous. Germline V CDR1 and CDR2: LGHNA, YSLEER. Trimming pared 1 base from V and 0 bases from J, leaving 10 bases between. This CDR3 is built from 17 residues. The CDR3 DNA reads as TGCGCCAGCAGCCAAGGGGCGAGGAGCTCCTATAATTCACCCCTCCACTTT. Protein: CASSQGARSSYNSPLHF.

In DNA, the CDR3 is TGTGCCAGCAGCGCCGTGGACGCTAGCACAGATACGCAGTATTTT. As protein: CASSAVDASTDTQYF. This sequence joins TRBV9 and TRBJ2-3; D unclear. Germline V gene sequence: CDR1 SGDLS, CDR2 YYNGEE. The V and J ends lost 3 bases and 0 bases respectively, with 11 bases between them. The CDR3 loop spans 15 amino acids.

The chain couples TRBV6-1 to TRBJ2-1; D not resolved. Germline assignment: CDR1 MNHNS and CDR2 SASEGT. Between the trimmed V and J ends, which lost 3 bases and 4 bases, there was a span of 13 bases. This CDR3 has 15 amino acids. The CDR3 DNA reads TGTGCCAGCAGTGACGACAACAACCCATACAATGAGCAGTTCTTC. Translation: CASSDDNNPYNEQFF.

This clone was seen just once. The chain is built from TRBV19 and TRBJ1-2; 7 positions match TRBD1. Per the germline V gene, CDR1 is LNHDA and CDR2 is SQIVND (reference sequence). V was pared by 6 bases and J by 1 base, with 11 bases of the junction left unmatched. The CDR3 consists of 16 residues. The CDR3 loop is CASSTDRDPGNYGYTF. CDR3 nucleotide sequence: TGTGCCAGTAGCACAGACAGGGACCCGGGTAACTATGGCTACACCTTC.

The genes are TRBV24-1 and TRBJ2-1, with 12 bases identical to TRBD2. This CDR3 has 15 amino acids. Trimming removed 5 bases from V and 7 bases from J; junction bases left unmatched: 5. The germline gives CDR1 KGHDR, CDR2 SFDVKD. The CDR3 region has the DNA TGTGCCACCAGTGGTGGACTAGCGGGGAGGAATGAGCAGTTCTTC. Encoded protein: CATSGGLAGRNEQFF.

The chain employs TRBV5-1 and TRBJ1-4, with TRBD1 matching 10 bases. The CDR3 contains 15 residues. After removal of 4 bases from V and 8 bases from J, the junction contained 8 bases not matched to a gene. Germline V CDR1 and CDR2: SGHRS, YFSETQ. CDR3 DNA: TGCGCCAGCAGCGCCGGACAGGGGGTTTGGGAAAAACTGTTTTTT. Translated, it gives CASSAGQGVWEKLFF. Based on the CDR3 plus reference TRBV5-1 and TRBJ1-4, the full variable domain is KAGVTQTPRYLIKTRGQQVTLSCSPISGHRSVSWYQQTPGQGLQFLFEYFSETQRNKGNFPGRFSGRQFSNSRSEMNVSTLELGDSALYLCASSAGQGVWEKLFFGSGTQLSVL.

The gene calls are TRBV28 and TRBJ1-5, with 9 nucleotides matching TRBD1. The CDR3 totals 19 residues. Germline values: CDR1 MDHEN, CDR2 SYDVKM. Germline trimming cut 3 bases from V and 0 bases from J; bases unmatched to any gene: 12. CDR3 in DNA: TGTGCCAGCAGTTTGGGGACAGGGATCCCCCACTATAGCAATCAGCCCCAGCATTTT. Translating gives CASSLGTGIPHYSNQPQHF.

CDR3 region: CASSLRDRGYGYTF. For the CDR3, the DNA is TGTGCCAGCAGTCTCCGGGACAGGGGCTATGGCTACACCTTC. The chain uses TRBV6-5 and TRBJ1-2; 10 bases line up with TRBD1. Germline CDR1 MNHEY, CDR2 SVGAGI. V shed 5 bases and J 4 bases; nucleotides not matched to a gene: 4. CDR3 length: 14 amino acids.

The chain carries TRBV5-6 and TRBJ2-1; 10 bases are a match to TRBD2. Germline CDR1 is SGHDT and CDR2 is YYEEEE. J was trimmed by 15 bases and V by 0 bases; bases with no gene match: 9. The CDR3 has 14 residues. The CDR3 DNA reads TGTGCCAGCAGCTTGGTGGCTAGCGGGGGACTTCGGTTCTTC. Translating it yields CASSLVASGGLRFF.

This clone occurred once. The CDR3 spells CASSATLGGSPLHF. The CDR3 region has the DNA TGTGCCAGCTCAGCTACCTTGGGGGGGTCACCCCTCCACTTT. The rearrangement joins TRBV18 to TRBJ1-6; D possibly corresponds to TRBD1 (5 bases). This CDR3 region has 14 residues. V lost 5 bases, J lost 10 bases, and 15 bases lay in between. Looked up from germline, CDR1 is KGHSH and CDR2 is LQKENI. Looking up the rest from reference TRBV18 and TRBJ1-6 gives the full variable domain: NAGVMQNPRHLVRRRGQEARLRCSPMKGHSHVYWYRQLPEEGLKFMVYLQKENIIDESGMPKERFSAEFPKEGPSILRIQQVVRGDSAAYFCASSATLGGSPLHFGNGTRLTVT.

The rearrangement joins TRBV4-3 to TRBJ1-2, with 8 nucleotides matching TRBD1. The CDR3 runs to 14 residues. CDR1 is LGHNA and CDR2 is YSLEER in the germline V gene. V trimming: 2 bases; J trimming: 5 bases; junction bases outside the gene matches: 4. In nucleotides, the CDR3 is TGCGCCAGCAGCCAACAGGGGGCCGGGTATGGCTACACCTTC. Amino acids: CASSQQGAGYGYTF.

J is TRBJ2-7 and V is TRBV5-1; D gene unclear. The CDR3 is made up of 15 amino acids. Germline CDR1 and CDR2: SGHRS and YFSETQ. Trimming pared 4 bases from V and 3 bases from J, leaving 17 bases between. In DNA form, the CDR3 reads TGCGCCAGCAGCCCTGAAAGGTCCCGACTCTACGAGCAGTACTTC. This translates into CASSPERSRLYEQYF.

The chain has TRBV28 and TRBJ1-4, with TRBD1 matching over 8 bases. The V and J ends lost 5 bases and 3 bases, in that order; junction bases with no gene match: 5. The germline CDR1 and CDR2 sequences are MDHEN and SYDVKM. The CDR3 is 15 amino acids. The CDR3 spells CASSLTGGANEKLFF. CDR3 sequence (DNA): TGTGCCAGCAGTCTTACAGGGGGGGCTAATGAAAAACTGTTTTTT. The full variable domain, with the rest looked up from reference TRBV28 and TRBJ1-4, is DVKVTQSSRYLVKRTGEKVFLECVQDMDHENMFWYRQDPGLGLRLIYFSYDVKMKEKGDIPEGYSVSREKKERFSLILESASTNQTSMYLCASSLTGGANEKLFFGSGTQLSVL.

The rearrangement uses TRBV7-2 and TRBJ2-7; D is unresolved. The germline gives CDR1 SGHTA, CDR2 FQGNSA. V lost 4 bases, J lost 2 bases, and 12 bases lay in between. This CDR3 is built from 14 residues. CDR3 loop: CASSSYLTPYEQYF. The CDR3 coding sequence is TGTGCCAGCAGCTCGTATCTCACTCCCTACGAGCAGTACTTC.

The chain joins TRBV19 to TRBJ1-3, with TRBD1 as a possible D gene (6 bases). The CDR3 contains 12 residues. CDR1 is LNHDA, CDR2 SQIVND, per germline (reference sequence). The V gene lost 9 bases and the J gene lost 4 bases, with 10 bases spanning the gap. CDR3 DNA: TGTGCCAGCTCTAGGGGGGGAAACACCATATATTTT. Its protein product is CASSRGGNTIYF.

This chain uses TRBV5-1 with TRBJ2-1; 9 bases match TRBD1. The germline gives CDR1 SGHRS, CDR2 YFSETQ. V was pared by 2 bases and J by 5 bases, with 11 bases of the junction left unmatched. The CDR3 extends over 17 amino acids. CDR3 region: CASSFRGQGPGHNEQFF. CDR3 coding DNA: TGCGCCAGCAGCTTTCGGGGACAGGGCCCAGGCCACAATGAGCAGTTCTTC. Full variable domain (remainder filled in from reference TRBV5-1 and TRBJ2-1): KAGVTQTPRYLIKTRGQQVTLSCSPISGHRSVSWYQQTPGQGLQFLFEYFSETQRNKGNFPGRFSGRQFSNSRSEMNVSTLELGDSALYLCASSFRGQGPGHNEQFFGPGTRLTVL.

In its sample, this clone was seen once. The gene calls are TRBV7-2 and TRBJ1-5; unclear D gene. This CDR3 spans 13 amino acids. V dropped 5 bases and J dropped 2 bases, with 7 bases sitting between them. CDR1 is SGHTA, CDR2 FQGNSA, per germline. CDR3: CASSPPGNQPQHF. In DNA, the CDR3 is TGTGCCAGCAGCCCCCCGGGCAATCAGCCCCAGCATTTT.

V gene TRBV6-5 combines with J gene TRBJ1-1; D remains unclear. V was cut by 0 bases and J by 2 bases, with 10 bases left in between. CDR3 length: 15 amino acids. The germline gives CDR1 MNHEY, CDR2 SVGAGI. Written as DNA, the CDR3 is TGTGCCAGCAGTTACTCTACAGCTCTAAACACTGAAGCTTTCTTT. It is translated as CASSYSTALNTEAFF.

The V and J genes are TRBV10-3 and TRBJ1-1; D is ambiguous. Germline assignment: CDR1 ENHRY and CDR2 SYGVKD. Trimming stripped 2 bases from V and 0 bases from J, with 4 bases between. This CDR3 region has 13 residues. The CDR3 region has the DNA TGTGCCATCAGTGAGGTTATGAACACTGAAGCTTTCTTT. Translation gives CAISEVMNTEAFF.

The chain is built from TRBV18 and TRBJ1-4; 9 nucleotides align to TRBD1. The CDR3 runs 15 residues. With 4 bases clipped from V and 6 bases from J, the junction kept 6 bases outside the gene matches. Germline assignment: CDR1 KGHSH and CDR2 LQKENI. CDR3 sequence reads: CASSLRTGEDEKLFF. DNA of the CDR3: TGTGCCAGCTCACTCAGGACAGGGGAGGATGAAAAACTGTTTTTT.

This chain links TRBV18 with TRBJ1-1; D not resolved. The ends were cut back, 6 bases at V and 5 bases at J, with 10 bases in the middle. Germline V lookup: CDR1 KGHSH, CDR2 LQKENI. This CDR3 region has 12 residues. The CDR3 region is CASSGEVTEAFF. The CDR3 DNA reads TGTGCCAGCTCCGGTGAGGTTACTGAAGCTTTCTTT. Variable domain in full (rest from reference TRBV18 and TRBJ1-1): NAGVMQNPRHLVRRRGQEARLRCSPMKGHSHVYWYRQLPEEGLKFMVYLQKENIIDESGMPKERFSAEFPKEGPSILRIQQVVRGDSAAYFCASSGEVTEAFFGQGTRLTVV.